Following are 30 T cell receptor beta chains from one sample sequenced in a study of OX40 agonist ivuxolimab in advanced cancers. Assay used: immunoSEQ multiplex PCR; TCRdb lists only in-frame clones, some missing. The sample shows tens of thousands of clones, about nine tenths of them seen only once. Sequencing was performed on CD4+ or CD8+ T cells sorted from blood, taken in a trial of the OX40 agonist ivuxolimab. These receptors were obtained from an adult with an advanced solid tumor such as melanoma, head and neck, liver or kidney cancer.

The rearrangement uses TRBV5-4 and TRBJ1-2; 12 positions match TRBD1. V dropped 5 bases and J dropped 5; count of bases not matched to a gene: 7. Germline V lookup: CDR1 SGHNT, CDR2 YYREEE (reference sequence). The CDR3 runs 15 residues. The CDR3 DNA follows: TGTGCCAGCAGAAAGGGGACAGGGGGCGATTATGGCTACACCTTC. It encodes CASRKGTGGDYGYTF.

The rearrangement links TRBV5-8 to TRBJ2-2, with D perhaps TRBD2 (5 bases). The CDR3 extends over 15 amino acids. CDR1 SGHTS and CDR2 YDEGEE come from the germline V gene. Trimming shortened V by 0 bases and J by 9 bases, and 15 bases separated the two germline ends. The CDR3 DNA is TGTGCCAGCAGCTTGGGGAGCGGCGCACCCCGGGAGCTGTTTTTT. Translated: CASSLGSGAPRELFF.

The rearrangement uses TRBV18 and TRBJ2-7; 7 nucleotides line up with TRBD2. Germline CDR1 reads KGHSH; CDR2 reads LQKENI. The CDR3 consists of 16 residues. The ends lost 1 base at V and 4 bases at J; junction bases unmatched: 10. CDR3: CASSPLAGGSMYEQYF. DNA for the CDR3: TGTGCCAGCTCACCACTGGCTGGCGGGAGTATGTACGAGCAGTACTTC. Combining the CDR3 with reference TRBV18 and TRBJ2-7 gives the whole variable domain NAGVMQNPRHLVRRRGQEARLRCSPMKGHSHVYWYRQLPEEGLKFMVYLQKENIIDESGMPKERFSAEFPKEGPSILRIQQVVRGDSAAYFCASSPLAGGSMYEQYFGPGTRLTVT.

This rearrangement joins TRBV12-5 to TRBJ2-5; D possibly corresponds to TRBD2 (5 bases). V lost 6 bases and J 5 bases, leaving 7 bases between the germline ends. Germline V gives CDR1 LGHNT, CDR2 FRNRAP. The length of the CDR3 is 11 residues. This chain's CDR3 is CASGVAETQYF. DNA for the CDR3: TGTGCTAGTGGAGTAGCGGAGACCCAGTACTTC.

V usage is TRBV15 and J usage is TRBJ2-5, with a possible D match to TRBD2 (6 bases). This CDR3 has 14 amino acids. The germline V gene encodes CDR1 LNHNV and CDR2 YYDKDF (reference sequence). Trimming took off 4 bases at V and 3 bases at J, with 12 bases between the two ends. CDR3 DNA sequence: TGTGCCACCAGCAAGGGAGGCAGTAAAGAGACCCAGTACTTC. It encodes CATSKGGSKETQYF.

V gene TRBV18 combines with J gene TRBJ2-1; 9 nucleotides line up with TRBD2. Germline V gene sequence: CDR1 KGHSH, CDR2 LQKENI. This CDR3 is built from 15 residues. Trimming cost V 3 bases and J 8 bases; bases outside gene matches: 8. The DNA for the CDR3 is TGTGCCAGCTCACCCCCGCGGACTAGCGCCCATGAGCAGTTCTTC. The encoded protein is CASSPPRTSAHEQFF.

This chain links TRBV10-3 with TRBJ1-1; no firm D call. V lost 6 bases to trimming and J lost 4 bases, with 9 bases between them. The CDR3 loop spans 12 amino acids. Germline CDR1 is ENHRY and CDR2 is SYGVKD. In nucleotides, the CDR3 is TGTGCCATCAGGGCACGGGGCACTGAAGCTTTCTTT. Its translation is CAIRARGTEAFF.

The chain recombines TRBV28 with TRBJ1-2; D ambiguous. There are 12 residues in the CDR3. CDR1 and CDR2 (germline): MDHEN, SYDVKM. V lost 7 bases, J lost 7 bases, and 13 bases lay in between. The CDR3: CASTQGRSGYTF. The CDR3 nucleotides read TGTGCCAGCACCCAAGGGAGGAGTGGCTACACCTTC.

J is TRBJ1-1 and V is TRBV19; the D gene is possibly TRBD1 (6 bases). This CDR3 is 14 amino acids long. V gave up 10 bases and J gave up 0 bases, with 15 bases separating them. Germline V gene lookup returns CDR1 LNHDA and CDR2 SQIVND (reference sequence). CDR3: CATSTGHMNTEAFF. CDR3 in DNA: TGTGCCACCTCAACAGGGCACATGAACACTGAAGCTTTCTTT.

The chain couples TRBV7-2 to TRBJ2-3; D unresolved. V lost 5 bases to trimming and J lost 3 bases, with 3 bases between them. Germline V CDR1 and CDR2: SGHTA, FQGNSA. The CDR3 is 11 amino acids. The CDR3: CASSQTDTQYF. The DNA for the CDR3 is TGTGCCAGCAGCCAAACAGATACGCAGTATTTT. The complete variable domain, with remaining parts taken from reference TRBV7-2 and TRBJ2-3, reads GAGVSQSPSNKVTEKGKDVELRCDPISGHTALYWYRQSLGQGLEFLIYFQGNSAPDKSGLPSDRFSAERTGGSVSTLTIQRTQQEDSAVYLCASSQTDTQYFGPGTRLTVL.

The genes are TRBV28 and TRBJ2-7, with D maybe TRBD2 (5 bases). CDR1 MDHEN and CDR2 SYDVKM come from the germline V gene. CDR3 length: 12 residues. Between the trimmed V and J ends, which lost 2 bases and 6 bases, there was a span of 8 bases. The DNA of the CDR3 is TGTGCCAGCAGTTTAATGGGGAGCGAGCAGTACTTC. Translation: CASSLMGSEQYF. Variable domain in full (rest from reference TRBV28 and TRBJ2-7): DVKVTQSSRYLVKRTGEKVFLECVQDMDHENMFWYRQDPGLGLRLIYFSYDVKMKEKGDIPEGYSVSREKKERFSLILESASTNQTSMYLCASSLMGSEQYFGPGTRLTVT.

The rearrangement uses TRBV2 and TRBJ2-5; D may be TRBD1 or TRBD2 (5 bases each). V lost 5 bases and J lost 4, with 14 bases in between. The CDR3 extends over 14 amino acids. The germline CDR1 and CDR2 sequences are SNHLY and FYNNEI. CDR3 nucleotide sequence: TGTGCCAGCAGTCTCGACCGGGACGCAGAGACCCAGTACTTC. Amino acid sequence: CASSLDRDAETQYF.

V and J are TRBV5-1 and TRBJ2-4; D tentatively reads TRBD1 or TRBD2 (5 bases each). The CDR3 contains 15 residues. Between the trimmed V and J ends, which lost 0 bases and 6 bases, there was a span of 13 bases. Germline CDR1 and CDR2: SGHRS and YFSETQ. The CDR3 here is CASSLAESGGNIQYF. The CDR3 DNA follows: TGCGCCAGCAGCTTGGCCGAGTCTGGGGGAAACATTCAGTACTTC.

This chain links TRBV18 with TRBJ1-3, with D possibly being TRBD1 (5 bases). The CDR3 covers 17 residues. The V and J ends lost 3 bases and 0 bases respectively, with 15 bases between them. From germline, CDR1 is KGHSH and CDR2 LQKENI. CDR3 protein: CASSPYQGPSSGNTIYF. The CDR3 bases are TGTGCCAGCTCACCGTATCAGGGACCGAGCTCTGGAAACACCATATATTTT.

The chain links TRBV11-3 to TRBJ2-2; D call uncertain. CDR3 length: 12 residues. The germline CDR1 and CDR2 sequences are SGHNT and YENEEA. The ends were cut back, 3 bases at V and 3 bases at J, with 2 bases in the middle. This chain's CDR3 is CASSLYTGELFF. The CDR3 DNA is TGTGCCAGCAGCTTGTACACCGGGGAGCTGTTTTTT.

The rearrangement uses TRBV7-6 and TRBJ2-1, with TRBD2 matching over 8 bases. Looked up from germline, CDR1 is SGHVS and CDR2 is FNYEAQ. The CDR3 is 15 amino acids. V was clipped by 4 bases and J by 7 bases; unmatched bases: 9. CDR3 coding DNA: TGTGCCAGCAGCTCGAGCGGGAGAATATCGAATGAGCAGTTCTTC. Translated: CASSSSGRISNEQFF.

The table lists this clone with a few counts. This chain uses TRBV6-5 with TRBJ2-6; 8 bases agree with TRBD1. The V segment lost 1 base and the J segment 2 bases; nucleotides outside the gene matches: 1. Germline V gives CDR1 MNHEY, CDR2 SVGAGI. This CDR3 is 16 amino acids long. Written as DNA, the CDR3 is TGTGCCAGCAGTTACTTGACAGGGGCTGGGGCCAACGTCCTGACTTTC. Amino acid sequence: CASSYLTGAGANVLTF.

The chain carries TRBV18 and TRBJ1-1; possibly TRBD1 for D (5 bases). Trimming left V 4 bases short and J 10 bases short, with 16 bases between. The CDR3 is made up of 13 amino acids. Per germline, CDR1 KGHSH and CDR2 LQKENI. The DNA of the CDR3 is TGTGCCAGCTCACGATCAGAGGGGCAGGGAGCTTTCTTT. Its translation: CASSRSEGQGAFF.

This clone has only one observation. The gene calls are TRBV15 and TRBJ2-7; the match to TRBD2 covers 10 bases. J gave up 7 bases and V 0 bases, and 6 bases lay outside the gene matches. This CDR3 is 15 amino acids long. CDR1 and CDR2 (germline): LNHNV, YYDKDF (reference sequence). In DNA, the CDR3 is TGTGCCACCAGCAGAGAAAGAGTAGCGGGGGGAGAGCAGTACTTC. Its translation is CATSRERVAGGEQYF.

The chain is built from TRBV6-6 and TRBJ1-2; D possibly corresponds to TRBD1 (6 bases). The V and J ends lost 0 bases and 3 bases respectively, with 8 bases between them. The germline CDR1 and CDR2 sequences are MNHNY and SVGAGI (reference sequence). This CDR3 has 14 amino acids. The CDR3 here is CASSYSGAYYGYTF. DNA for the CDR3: TGTGCCAGCAGTTACTCGGGGGCCTACTATGGCTACACCTTC.

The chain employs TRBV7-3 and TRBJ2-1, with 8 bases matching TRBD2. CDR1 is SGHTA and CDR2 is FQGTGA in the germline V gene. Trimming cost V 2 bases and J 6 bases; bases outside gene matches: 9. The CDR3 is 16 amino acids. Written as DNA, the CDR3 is TGTGCCAGCAGCTTATTACCAGCGGGGGTACTCAATGAGCAGTTCTTC. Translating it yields CASSLLPAGVLNEQFF.

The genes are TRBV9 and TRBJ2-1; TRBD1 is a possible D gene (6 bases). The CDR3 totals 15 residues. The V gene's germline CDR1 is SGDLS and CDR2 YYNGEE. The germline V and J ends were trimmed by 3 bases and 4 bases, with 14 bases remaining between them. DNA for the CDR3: TGTGCCAGCAGCGGAGGGAATACAGGGTACAATGAGCAGTTCTTC. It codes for CASSGGNTGYNEQFF.

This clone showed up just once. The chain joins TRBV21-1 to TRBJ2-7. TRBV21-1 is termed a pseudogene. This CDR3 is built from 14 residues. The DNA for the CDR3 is TGTGCCAGCAGCAAAGGAGGGACGGCTTACGAGCAGTACTTC. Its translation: CASSKGGTAYEQYF.

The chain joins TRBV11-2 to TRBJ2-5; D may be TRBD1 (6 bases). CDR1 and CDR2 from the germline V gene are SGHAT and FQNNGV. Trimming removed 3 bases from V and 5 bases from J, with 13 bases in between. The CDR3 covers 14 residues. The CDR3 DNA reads TGTGCCAGCAGCTTTAGGGGGACCATGGAGACCCAGTACTTC. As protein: CASSFRGTMETQYF.

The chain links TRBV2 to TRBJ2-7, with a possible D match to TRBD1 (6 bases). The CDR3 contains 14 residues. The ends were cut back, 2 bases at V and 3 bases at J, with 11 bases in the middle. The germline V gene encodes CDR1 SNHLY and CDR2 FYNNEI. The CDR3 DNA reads TGTGCCAGCAGTGAATTAGGGGGTAACTACGAGCAGTACTTC. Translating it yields CASSELGGNYEQYF.

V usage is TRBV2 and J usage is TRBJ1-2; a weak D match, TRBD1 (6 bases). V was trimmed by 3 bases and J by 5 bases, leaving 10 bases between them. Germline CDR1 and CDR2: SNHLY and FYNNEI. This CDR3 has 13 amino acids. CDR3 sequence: CASSDDRIYGYTF. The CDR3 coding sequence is TGTGCCAGCAGTGACGACAGGATTTATGGCTACACCTTC.

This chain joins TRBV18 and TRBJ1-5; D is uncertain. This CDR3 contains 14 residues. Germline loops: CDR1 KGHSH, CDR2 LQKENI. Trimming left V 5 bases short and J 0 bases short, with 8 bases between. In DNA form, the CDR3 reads TGTGCCAGCTCAATAGACCTTAGCAATCAGCCCCAGCATTTT. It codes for CASSIDLSNQPQHF.

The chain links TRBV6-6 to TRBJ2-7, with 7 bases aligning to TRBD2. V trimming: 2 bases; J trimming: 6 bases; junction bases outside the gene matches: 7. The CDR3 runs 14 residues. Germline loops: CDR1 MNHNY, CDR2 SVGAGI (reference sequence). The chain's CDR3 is CASSYLNSGGEQYF. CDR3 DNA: TGTGCCAGCAGTTACCTTAACTCGGGGGGCGAGCAGTACTTC.

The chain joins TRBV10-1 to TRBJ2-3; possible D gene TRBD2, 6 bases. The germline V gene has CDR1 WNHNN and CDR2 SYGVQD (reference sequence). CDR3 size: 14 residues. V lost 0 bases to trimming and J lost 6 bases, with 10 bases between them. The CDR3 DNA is TGCGCCAGCAGTGAGTCGGGGGGATCCGATACGCAGTATTTT. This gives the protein CASSESGGSDTQYF.

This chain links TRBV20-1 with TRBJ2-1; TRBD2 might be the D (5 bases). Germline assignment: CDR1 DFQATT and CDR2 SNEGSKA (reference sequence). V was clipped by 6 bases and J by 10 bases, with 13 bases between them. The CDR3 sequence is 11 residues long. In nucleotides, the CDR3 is TGCAGTGCACCGGGGTACCAGGAGCAGTTCTTC. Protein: CSAPGYQEQFF.